A selection of T cell receptor beta chains follows, all from one sample in a study of identical twins. TCRdb passed the 5' RACE reads through MiXCR, listing each CDR3 protein once. The profile shows 500,000 or so distinct CDR3 sequences, 14% of them singletons. In addition, the sample was reused for a study of yellow fever vaccine responses in identical twins.

The material sequenced was CD4+ T cells sorted from blood. The receptors derive from a woman between 18 and 29 years old in good health. Each CDR3 is given with its conserved first and last residue. The order of the fields is D gene, V gene, clone size, J gene, CDR3 DNA, CDR3 protein. A D gene is named only where the DNA matches it firmly. Clone size is shown for a subset of rows, as once, few, many or a class of expanded clone.

D: .; V: TRBV12-3/TRBV12-4; size: few; J: TRBJ2-1; DNA: TGTGCCAGCAGTTTTCACCCGGGGGCCTCGAATGAGCAGTTCTTC; CDR3: CASSFHPGASNEQFF
D: .; V: TRBV5-1; size: many; J: TRBJ2-7; DNA: TGCGCCAGCAGCTCACAGTACGAGCAGTACTTC; CDR3: CASSSQYEQYF
D: .; V: TRBV6-5; size: .; J: TRBJ2-1; DNA: TGTGCCAGCAGTTACAGTCGTCCAGGGGTGAGGCCTGAGCAGTTCTTC; CDR3: CASSYSRPGVRPEQFF
D: .; V: TRBV5-1; size: many; J: TRBJ2-7; DNA: TGCGCCAGCAGCTTGGGGGTGACCTCCTACGAGCAGTACTTC; CDR3: CASSLGVTSYEQYF
D: .; V: TRBV12-3/TRBV12-4; size: .; J: TRBJ1-6; DNA: TGTGCCAGCAGTTTAATGGGTTCTTCACCCCTCCACTTT; CDR3: CASSLMGSSPLHF
D: .; V: TRBV20-1; size: many; J: TRBJ2-5; DNA: TGCAGTGCTACCGGACTATCAAGGGAGACCCAGTACTTC; CDR3: CSATGLSRETQYF
D: TRBD1; V: TRBV29-1; size: many; J: TRBJ2-1; DNA: TGCAGCGTTATGACAGGGCTCAATGAGCAGTTCTTC; CDR3: CSVMTGLNEQFF
D: TRBD2; V: TRBV20-1; size: few; J: TRBJ2-2; DNA: TGCAGTGCCAGAAGAATCGTTAGCGGGATCACCGGGGAGCTGTTTTTT; CDR3: CSARRIVSGITGELFF
D: TRBD1; V: TRBV30; size: few; J: TRBJ2-6; DNA: TGTGCCTGGGGGGGGACAGGGTCGATCGGGGCCAACGTCCTGACTTTC; CDR3: CAWGGTGSIGANVLTF
D: TRBD1; V: TRBV12-3/TRBV12-4; size: few; J: TRBJ2-2; DNA: TGTGCCAGCAGAATAGGGACAGGCAGCACCGGGGAGCTGTTTTTT; CDR3: CASRIGTGSTGELFF
D: TRBD1; V: TRBV28; size: few; J: TRBJ2-1; DNA: TGTGCCAGCAGTTCTCGGACAGGTCGTAAAACCTACAATGAGCAGTTCTTC; CDR3: CASSSRTGRKTYNEQFF
D: TRBD2; V: TRBV6-1; size: few; J: TRBJ2-1; DNA: TGTGCCAGGGGGACTAGCGGGCTAGAGTCCACCTACAATGAGCAGTTCTTC; CDR3: CARGTSGLESTYNEQFF
D: .; V: TRBV2; size: .; J: TRBJ2-3; DNA: TGTGCCAGCAGTTCTCCCCCTGGGACAGATACGCAGTATTTT; CDR3: CASSSPPGTDTQYF
D: TRBD2; V: TRBV5-1; size: many; J: TRBJ2-1; DNA: TGCGCCAGCAGCTTGGGTACTAGCGTCTACAATGAGCAGTTCTTC; CDR3: CASSLGTSVYNEQFF
D: .; V: TRBV29-1; size: few; J: TRBJ2-2; DNA: TGCAGCGCCAGGGCCGCGGGGACCGGGGAGCTGTTTTTT; CDR3: CSARAAGTGELFF
D: TRBD2; V: TRBV7-7; size: .; J: TRBJ2-5; DNA: TGTGCTAGCAGCTCGACTAGCGGGGGGGAGACCCAGTACTTC; CDR3: CASSSTSGGETQYF
D: TRBD1; V: TRBV7-2; size: .; J: TRBJ2-3; DNA: TGTGCCAGCAGCGTCGGACAGGGCAAAGATACGCAGTATTTT; CDR3: CASSVGQGKDTQYF
D: TRBD2; V: TRBV12-3/TRBV12-4; size: many; J: TRBJ2-1; DNA: TGTGCCAGCAGCCCGACTAGCGGGAGCTCCTCCTACAATGAGCAGTTCTTC; CDR3: CASSPTSGSSSYNEQFF
D: .; V: TRBV20-1; size: .; J: TRBJ2-7; DNA: TGCAGTGCTAGCCCCAGGGCTAACCTCTACGAGCAGTACTTC; CDR3: CSASPRANLYEQYF
D: .; V: TRBV18; size: .; J: TRBJ2-2; DNA: TGTGCCAGCTCACCGGCAGGTAGCGGCGGCACCGGGGAGCTGTTTTTT; CDR3: CASSPAGSGGTGELFF
D: TRBD2; V: TRBV2; size: .; J: TRBJ2-1; DNA: TGTGCCAGCAGTCGACTAGCGGGAAACGATGAGCAGTTCTTC; CDR3: CASSRLAGNDEQFF
D: .; V: TRBV27; size: few; J: TRBJ2-3; DNA: TGTGCCAGCACCTCCAATAGAGGGGGGGCCTATCCATTCACAGATACGCAGTATTTT; CDR3: CASTSNRGGAYPFTDTQYF
D: .; V: TRBV29-1; size: .; J: TRBJ2-7; DNA: TGCAGCGTTGAAGCCGGGAGCGAGCAGTACTTC; CDR3: CSVEAGSEQYF
D: TRBD2; V: TRBV27; size: many; J: TRBJ2-2; DNA: TGTGCCAGCAGGTCACGACTAGCCCCCACCGGGGAGCTGTTTTTT; CDR3: CASRSRLAPTGELFF
D: .; V: TRBV19; size: few; J: TRBJ2-3; DNA: TGTGCCAGTCAAGAAGCTAGATGGGGCACAGATACGCAGTATTTT; CDR3: CASQEARWGTDTQYF
D: .; V: TRBV7-9; size: many; J: TRBJ2-4; DNA: TGTGCCAGCAGCTTTTCGGGATCTGGGTTGGGAAACATTCAGTACTTC; CDR3: CASSFSGSGLGNIQYF
D: .; V: TRBV19; size: .; J: TRBJ2-1; DNA: TGTGCCAGTAGTGCTTTCTCTTTATACAATGAGCAGTTCTTC; CDR3: CASSAFSLYNEQFF
D: .; V: TRBV7-2; size: many; J: TRBJ2-7; DNA: TGTGCCAGCAGCTTCCGGGGGGCAATGGGGGAGCAGTACTTC; CDR3: CASSFRGAMGEQYF
D: TRBD2; V: TRBV12-3/TRBV12-4; size: .; J: TRBJ2-7; DNA: TGTGCCTTCTGTTTAGCGCTAAGCGGGATACTAGCGGGAATCGAGCAGTACTTC; CDR3: CAFCLALSGILAGIEQYF
D: TRBD1; V: TRBV18; size: many; J: TRBJ2-7; DNA: TGTGCCAGCAGCCCGGGACAGGGGTTTTACGAGCAGTACTTC; CDR3: CASSPGQGFYEQYF
D: .; V: TRBV20-1; size: few; J: TRBJ2-5; DNA: TGCAGTGCTAGTCCTCTGGCAGGGGATGAGACCCAGTACTTC; CDR3: CSASPLAGDETQYF
D: .; V: TRBV2; size: .; J: TRBJ1-5; DNA: TGTGCCAGCAGTGAACAGGGTGGCAATCAGCCCCAGCATTTT; CDR3: CASSEQGGNQPQHF
D: .; V: TRBV9; size: .; J: TRBJ2-5; DNA: TGTGCCAGCAGCGTCCGGCAGTCTCCTAGAGAGACCCAGTACTTC; CDR3: CASSVRQSPRETQYF
D: .; V: TRBV20-1; size: many; J: TRBJ2-5; DNA: TGCAGTGCTAGACCGGGACAATCCAAACCGAAACAAGAGACCCAGTACTTC; CDR3: CSARPGQSKPKQETQYF
D: .; V: TRBV3-1; size: many; J: TRBJ2-7; DNA: TGTGCCAGCAGCCCTCGCGTAGACTCCTACGAGCAGTACTTC; CDR3: CASSPRVDSYEQYF
D: TRBD2; V: TRBV5-1; size: .; J: TRBJ2-1; DNA: TGCGCCAGCAGCTTACATATCTCCGGACTAGCGGGAGGCGATGAGCAGTTCTTC; CDR3: CASSLHISGLAGGDEQFF